This T cell receptor beta chain derives from a study of cytomegalovirus exposure and HLA in healthy donors (TCRdb year 2017). Study-level background: A later analysis indicated that the 95 to 150 validation repertoires were generated on the platform also employed for the 700 or so repertoires of the first cohort. The study was designed to test whether signatures of past pathogen exposure could be identified by cataloging public T cell receptors. In addition to the first cohort of several hundred subjects, a separate validation cohort of over 90 different subjects was used. To predict cytomegalovirus infection status, the study brought together high-throughput TCR immunosequencing, statistical association of individual TCRs with disease status, and machine learning. The full study reports these points: In a later analysis, TCRs clustered in the first cohort were found to also tend to co-occur in the roughly 110 validation repertoires, with approximately 93% of cluster scores above 0. It was suggested by the authors that the approach could potentially be generalized to other disease states and immunological phenotypes. Most TCR sequences were seen in very few donors, while some public TCRs were found in many individuals. The study gave a list of roughly 150 TCR beta chains associated with cytomegalovirus. A later analysis lacked HLA typing for the validation cohort, so it scored co-occurrence in that cohort across all 110 or so repertoires. The classifier was reported to diagnose cytomegalovirus status with high specificity and sensitivity in both the original and validation cohorts. A few of the identified cytomegalovirus-associated TCR beta chains were confirmed in vitro to be specific for cytomegalovirus antigens.

About this clone: This clone's antigen is unknown. Nothing much larger sits one base from this clone, and base qualities are not available.

The protocol used for the library was the immunoSEQ multiplex PCR assay. In the authors' own workflow: A statistical classification framework was developed to diagnose cytomegalovirus status using the catalog of TCR beta chain sequences. The immuneACCESS repertoire file appears here via TCRdb, limited to in-frame rearrangements. These files lack a portion of the clones; in checked studies, under half of the deficit traces to unresolved V genes, and the cause of the others is not known. V and J calls and clone size are those listed in that table; D and trimming were worked out from the DNA. Across this sample there are some 100,000 clones, with about nine tenths seen only once. More than 2% of the sample is in the top ten clones. The donors belonged to the validation cohort of 120 subjects, which was separate from the roughly 700-subject first cohort. The germline V gene specifies SGHTS as CDR1 and YDEGEE as CDR2. From cysteine to phenylalanine, the CDR3 is 16 amino acids long. The read is trimmed to its CDR3 DNA, 48 bases read in frame from base 1. The junction shows trimming of 6 bases on V and 2 bases on J, and the gene matches do not reach 9 bases of it.

This chain joins TRBV5-8 to TRBJ2-3, with 10 middle bases fitting TRBD2. The TCR comes from a woman aged 18-29 years in good health and CMV-seronegative. The sample taken for sequencing was PBMCs. CDR3 protein: CASKLIAGGYTDTQYF. The base sequence is TGTGCCAGCAAGCTTATAGCGGGGGGATACACAGATACGCAGTATTTT.